The T cell receptor (beta chain) described here comes from a study of tumor-infiltrating lymphocytes in localized non-small cell lung cancer. Overall study: The cohort mixed smokers and never-smokers, several histologies, and some post-neoadjuvant-chemotherapy samples.

Sequenced by immunoSEQ multiplex PCR; TCRdb stores in-frame clones only, minus some. The sample shows approximately 16,000 clones, about 48% of them seen only once. Study-wide points: Not all patients were TCR sequenced, owing to tissue quantity.

Worth noting for this clone: No antigen is known for it.

Source material: lung tumor tissue. This clonotype was sampled from a human donor with non-small cell lung cancer.

The CDR3 bases are TGTGCCAGCAGCTTAGGGGTCGCAGATACGCAGTATTTT. Protein sequence: CASSLGVADTQYF. The genes are TRBV11-2 and TRBJ2-3; D call uncertain. The CDR3 loop spans 13 amino acids. The V end lost 1 base, the J end lost 4 bases, and 6 bases lay between the germline ends. Looked up from germline, CDR1 is SGHAT and CDR2 is FQNNGV.